Shown below are 25 T cell receptor beta chains from a single sample sequenced in a study of control samples from healthy donors and cancer patients. Only in-frame clones appear in the TCRdb table, and some are missing; sequencing was by immunoSEQ multiplex PCR. The table records approximately 53,000 clones, around 90% of them present only once. The sample comprised PBMCs. The receptors were gathered from a man in his thirties or forties with colorectal cancer.

CDR3 nucleotide sequence: TGTGCCAGCAGAAGACAGGGAACTTCCTACGAGCAGTACTTC. This codes for CASRRQGTSYEQYF. This chain connects TRBV5-8 to TRBJ2-7, with 7 positions matching TRBD1. V shed 5 bases, J shed 1 base, and the junction held 6 bases outside the gene matches. The CDR3 totals 14 residues. Germline V gene sequence: CDR1 SGHTS, CDR2 YDEGEE.

The V call is TRBV29-1, the J call TRBJ1-1; D is unresolved. CDR3 length: 11 residues. Germline CDR1 and CDR2: SQVTM and ANQGSEA. The germline V and J ends were trimmed by 5 bases and 11 bases, with 15 bases remaining between them. CDR3 loop: CSVQVVYMAFF. The CDR3 bases are TGCAGCGTTCAGGTTGTTTATATGGCTTTCTTT.

The rearrangement uses TRBV9 and TRBJ2-3; TRBD1 matches 7 bases. Germline loops: CDR1 SGDLS, CDR2 YYNGEE. V shed 4 bases, J shed 9 bases, and the junction held 11 bases outside the gene matches. The CDR3 loop spans 14 amino acids. The CDR3 nucleotides are TGTGCCAGCAGCCCATCGGGGCAGGGGGTAACGCAGTATTTT. Protein product: CASSPSGQGVTQYF.

This chain uses TRBV11-3 with TRBJ2-3; D might be TRBD2 (6 bases). Trimming cost V 4 bases and J 0 bases, with 20 bases left between them. CDR1 is SGHNT, CDR2 YENEEA, per germline. This CDR3 is 18 amino acids long. Here the CDR3 reads CASSSQRAGGASTDTQYF. CDR3 in DNA: TGTGCCAGCAGCTCCCAACGTGCCGGGGGAGCGAGCACAGATACGCAGTATTTT.

The genes are TRBV4-3 and TRBJ1-2; D unresolved. Trimming left V 0 bases short and J 7 bases short, with 9 bases between. Germline V CDR1 and CDR2: LGHNA, YSLEER. The CDR3 spans 13 residues. CDR3 loop: CASSQDLGGGYTF. In nucleotides, the CDR3 is TGCGCCAGCAGCCAAGATTTGGGTGGTGGCTACACCTTC.

This clone was seen once. V is TRBV24-1 and J is TRBJ2-1, with TRBD1 matching over 9 bases. CDR3 length: 18 residues. Germline V gene data show CDR1 as KGHDR and CDR2 as SFDVKD. After removal of 3 bases from V and 2 bases from J, the junction contained 10 bases not matched to a gene. The CDR3 DNA is TGTGCCACCAGTGATAAGGACAGGGGATTACCCCCCTACAATGAGCAGTTCTTC. Translation: CATSDKDRGLPPYNEQFF.

The chain joins TRBV18 to TRBJ2-1, with 14 bases identical to TRBD2. J gave up 5 bases and V 3 bases, and 6 bases lay outside the gene matches. CDR3 length: 17 amino acids. Germline V gives CDR1 KGHSH, CDR2 LQKENI. The chain's CDR3 is CASSPQGLAGVNNEQFF. The CDR3 DNA sequence: TGTGCCAGCTCACCCCAGGGACTAGCGGGGGTAAACAATGAGCAGTTCTTC.

The chain links TRBV7-9 to TRBJ1-4; the D gene is possibly TRBD1 (6 bases). Looked up from germline, CDR1 is SEHNR and CDR2 is FQNEAQ (reference sequence). Trimming removed 4 bases from V and 8 bases from J, with 20 bases in between. CDR3 length: 16 amino acids. The chain's CDR3 is CASSSPFGGQGEKLFF. The CDR3 coding sequence is TGTGCCAGCAGCTCCCCCTTTGGGGGGCAAGGCGAAAAACTGTTTTTT.

This clone occurred once. The V call is TRBV5-1, the J call TRBJ1-1; D remains unclear. This CDR3 comprises 14 residues. The germline CDR1 and CDR2 sequences are SGHRS and YFSETQ. V lost 2 bases and J 4 bases, leaving 12 bases between the germline ends. In nucleotides, the CDR3 is TGCGCCAGCAGCTTAGGCGGCGGTCCCACTGAAGCTTTCTTT. As protein: CASSLGGGPTEAFF.

The V and J genes are TRBV7-9 and TRBJ2-1; 10 positions match TRBD2. CDR1 and CDR2 from the germline V gene are SEHNR and FQNEAQ (reference sequence). The CDR3 has 15 amino acids. V gave up 5 bases and J gave up 3 bases; unmatched junction bases: 4. This CDR3 reads CASSLRTSGYNEQFF. The CDR3 DNA reads as TGTGCCAGCAGCCTTAGGACTAGCGGCTACAATGAGCAGTTCTTC.

The chain recombines TRBV7-2 with TRBJ2-2, with TRBD2 matching over 10 bases. After removal of 5 bases from V and 6 bases from J, the junction contained 12 bases not matched to a gene. The V gene's germline CDR1 is SGHTA and CDR2 FQGNSA. The CDR3 is 17 amino acids. The CDR3 DNA sequence: TGTGCCAGCAGCCCCCGAGGTAGCGGGGGGTCGGCCGGGGAGCTGTTTTTT. Its translation is CASSPRGSGGSAGELFF.

The chain couples TRBV6-6 to TRBJ1-2; D is perhaps TRBD1 (5 bases). Trimming removed 7 bases at V and 3 bases at J, with 15 bases between. Germline CDR1 MNHNY, CDR2 SVGAGI (reference sequence). The CDR3 consists of 14 residues. This chain's CDR3 is CASIKRDGDYGYTF. In nucleotides, the CDR3 is TGTGCCAGCATTAAGAGGGACGGCGACTATGGCTACACCTTC.

The J gene is TRBJ2-7, the V gene TRBV3-1 (or the pseudogene TRBV3-2); 8 nucleotides agree with TRBD2. The J segment lost 3 bases and the V segment lost 1 base, leaving 5 bases of the junction unmatched. Germline CDR1 is LGHDT and CDR2 is YNNKEL (reference sequence). The CDR3 extends over 15 amino acids. The CDR3 region is CASSQAAGLVYEQYF. CDR3 DNA sequence: TGTGCCAGCAGCCAAGCCGCGGGACTAGTCTACGAGCAGTACTTC.

The chain combines TRBV2 with TRBJ1-1, with D tentatively TRBD1 (6 bases). The CDR3 is 13 amino acids. V lost 5 bases to trimming and J lost 3 bases, with 10 bases between them. Germline CDR1 reads SNHLY; CDR2 reads FYNNEI. The CDR3 DNA is TGTGCCAGCAGTATCAGACAGGACACTGAAGCTTTCTTT. It codes for CASSIRQDTEAFF.

The CDR3 DNA is TGTGCCAGCAGCCATCCGGGACAGGGCTACTCCTACAATGAGCAGTTCTTC. Residues: CASSHPGQGYSYNEQFF. The V gene is TRBV7-2, the J gene TRBJ2-1; TRBD1 agrees at 9 bases. The V gene's germline CDR1 is SGHTA and CDR2 FQGNSA. The CDR3 totals 17 residues. Trimming took 5 bases from V and 0 from J; bases not matched to a gene: 8.

The J gene is TRBJ1-1, the V gene TRBV4-3, with 8 bases matching TRBD1. V trimming: 3 bases; J trimming: 5 bases; junction bases outside the gene matches: 8. This CDR3 region has 15 residues. The germline CDR1 and CDR2 sequences are LGHNA and YSLEER. The CDR3 coding sequence is TGCGCCAGCAGCCAGGTAGACAGGGACAGGACTGAAGCTTTCTTT. Translated: CASSQVDRDRTEAFF.

The CDR3 sequence is CASSPAGAANYGYTF. The CDR3 DNA follows: TGTGCCAGCAGTCCGGCTGGCGCAGCTAACTATGGCTACACCTTC. The chain links TRBV6-2 or TRBV6-3 to TRBJ1-2, with D unclear. Germline CDR1 and CDR2: MNHEY and SVGEGT. V lost 5 bases, J lost 0 bases, and 13 bases lay in between. This CDR3 is built from 15 residues.

This chain connects TRBV5-1 to TRBJ1-1; D gene ambiguous. The CDR3 is made up of 17 amino acids. V gave up 9 bases and J gave up 0 bases, with 24 bases separating them. The germline CDR1 and CDR2 sequences are SGHRS and YFSETQ. CDR3 sequence: CATLPLPQAGLNTEAFF. CDR3 bases: TGCGCCACCCTACCTTTACCGCAGGCGGGTTTGAACACTGAAGCTTTCTTT.

The chain couples TRBV5-6 to TRBJ2-7, with D unclear. Germline loops: CDR1 SGHDT, CDR2 YYEEEE. V shed 0 bases and J shed 3 bases, with 7 bases lying between them. The CDR3 has 13 amino acids. The CDR3 DNA follows: TGTGCCAGCAGCTTGGGTCACTACTACGAGCAGTACGTC. As protein: CASSLGHYYEQYV.

The chain employs TRBV29-1 and TRBJ1-2, with TRBD1 matching 9 bases. Germline-derived CDR1 and CDR2 are SQVTM and ANQGSEA. Trimming took 4 bases from V and 4 from J; bases not matched to a gene: 1. This CDR3 comprises 12 residues. DNA of the CDR3: TGCAGCGTTGCGGACAGGGGCTATGGCTACACCTTC. Amino acid sequence: CSVADRGYGYTF.

CDR3 nucleotide sequence: TGTGCCAGCAGCTCGGGGCGGGGGGAATACAATGAGCAGTTCTTC. It translates to CASSSGRGEYNEQFF. V is TRBV5-4 and J is TRBJ2-1, with TRBD2 identical over 8 bases. Germline CDR1 SGHNT, CDR2 YYREEE (reference sequence). This CDR3 has 15 amino acids. V gave up 3 bases and J gave up 4 bases; unmatched junction bases: 6.

Concerning this clone: No DNA is shown, since the ends of the CDR3 on it are uncertain; the CDR3 is the one TCRdb lists. The chain employs TRBV14 and TRBJ1-1; the D call of TRBD1 is as the table states it, not checked on the DNA. Germline V gene data show CDR1 as SGHDN and CDR2 as FVKESK. The CDR3 length equals 14 residues, ends included. CDR3 in amino acids: CASSFAFGQGKAFF.

Comment on this clone: Other DNA sequences in the sample encode the same CDR3. The chain couples TRBV6-5 to TRBJ1-5, with 7 bases aligning to TRBD1. The CDR3 consists of 13 residues. Germline V lookup: CDR1 MNHEY, CDR2 SVGAGI. V lost 6 bases to trimming and J lost 2 bases; unmatched junction nucleotides: 1. In DNA form, the CDR3 reads TGTGCCAGCAGGCAGGGGGGCAATCAGCCCCAGCATTTT. Residues: CASRQGGNQPQHF.

This clone was seen only once. The chain combines TRBV30 with TRBJ2-7; 7 bases align to TRBD2. V gave up 5 bases and J gave up 4 bases; unmatched junction bases: 20. CDR1 is GTSNPN, CDR2 SVGIG, per germline (reference sequence). This CDR3 is 17 amino acids long. The CDR3 sequence: CAWGHGGSGGGWYEQYV. The DNA of the CDR3 is TGTGCCTGGGGCCATGGGGGTAGTGGCGGGGGATGGTACGAGCAGTACGTC.

The chain carries TRBV29-1 and TRBJ1-4; 7 bases match TRBD1. The CDR3 is 14 amino acids. Trimming took 5 bases from V and 2 from J; bases not matched to a gene: 5. Germline-derived CDR1 and CDR2 are SQVTM and ANQGSEA. The CDR3 loop reads CSVLDRATNEKLFF. In nucleotides, the CDR3 is TGCAGCGTTCTCGACAGGGCTACTAATGAAAAACTGTTTTTT.